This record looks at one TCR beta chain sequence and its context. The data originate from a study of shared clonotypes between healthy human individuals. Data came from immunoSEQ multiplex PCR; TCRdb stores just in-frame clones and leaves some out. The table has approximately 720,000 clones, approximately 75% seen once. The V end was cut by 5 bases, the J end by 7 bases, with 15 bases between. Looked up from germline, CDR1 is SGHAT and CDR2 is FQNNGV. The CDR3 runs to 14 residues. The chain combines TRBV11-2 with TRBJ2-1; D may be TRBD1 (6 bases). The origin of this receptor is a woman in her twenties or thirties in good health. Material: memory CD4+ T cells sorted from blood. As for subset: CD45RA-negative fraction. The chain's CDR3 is CASSPRVGGNEQFF. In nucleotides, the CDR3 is TGTGCCAGCAGCCCGCGGGTAGGGGGAAATGAGCAGTTCTTC.